These 5 T cell receptor beta chains were all obtained from the same sample, sequenced in a study of identical twins. From the 5' RACE reads, TCRdb called clonotypes with MiXCR, one entry per CDR3 protein. Altogether about 250,000 distinct CDR3 sequences are present, 6% to 8% being singletons, with the ten largest covering around 5.4%. This sample also appeared in a second study, on yellow fever vaccine responses in identical twins.

The sequenced sample was CD8+ T cells sorted from blood. All receptors come from a young woman in good health.

This clonotype has a handful of counts. This chain uses TRBV24-1 with TRBJ2-1; D gene uncertain. The V gene's germline CDR1 is KGHDR and CDR2 SFDVKD. V was clipped by 9 bases and J by 10 bases, with 15 bases between them. The CDR3 has 12 residues. In nucleotides, the CDR3 is TGTGCCACCGACGGTGGTGGGGTAGAGCAGTTCTTC. This encodes CATDGGGVEQFF.

This clonotype was observed a few times. The rearrangement uses TRBV27 and TRBJ2-5; 8 bases are shared with TRBD2. Germline CDR1 reads MNHEY; CDR2 reads SMNVEV (reference sequence). V lost 3 bases and J lost 5; bases outside the gene matches: 5. The CDR3 length is 14 residues. The CDR3 loop reads CASSFVAGRETQYF. The CDR3 DNA reads as TGTGCCAGCAGTTTCGTAGCGGGACGGGAGACCCAGTACTTC.

This chain joins TRBV7-8 and TRBJ2-5; the D gene is possibly TRBD1 (5 bases). This CDR3 has 15 residues. Per germline, CDR1 SGHVS and CDR2 FQNEAQ. Trimming cost V 2 bases and J 3 bases, with 13 bases left between them. In DNA, the CDR3 is TGTGCCAGCAGCTTATTGGCCCTCAGGGAAGAGACCCAGTACTTC. Translating it yields CASSLLALREETQYF.

This clonotype showed up many times. The J gene is TRBJ2-4, the V gene TRBV24-1, with D possibly TRBD2 on 5 matching bases. Germline-derived CDR1 and CDR2 are KGHDR and SFDVKD. This CDR3 is built from 15 residues. With 5 bases removed from V and 5 bases from J, the gap between germline ends came to 15 bases. CDR3 DNA sequence: TGTGCCACCAGTGGCATTCCCCCAGCGGAAAACATTCAGTACTTC. Its translation is CATSGIPPAENIQYF.

Many counts were recorded for this clonotype. This chain joins TRBV9 and TRBJ2-1; TRBD1 might be the D (5 bases). CDR3 length: 18 residues. V lost 0 bases to trimming and J lost 3 bases, with 19 bases between them. The V gene's germline CDR1 is SGDLS and CDR2 YYNGEE. The CDR3 sequence is CASSVEVVSRDSYNEQFF. DNA of the CDR3: TGTGCCAGCAGCGTAGAGGTAGTGTCTCGTGACAGCTACAATGAGCAGTTCTTC.